This T cell receptor (beta chain) was observed in a study of blood T cells in healthy people across ages. The second PCR ran about 6 to 12 cycles with a sample-barcoded 5' primer and J-beta primers. Template switching added a 12-random-nucleotide identifier to every cDNA molecule. TCRdb re-called the 5' RACE reads through MiXCR, storing one row per CDR3 protein. This table has about 1.1 million distinct CDR3 sequences, roughly two fifths appearing once. The CDR3 spans 16 residues. The junction had 8 bases not matched to a gene; V was cut back by 3 bases and J by 1 base. Germline V gives CDR1 KGHSH, CDR2 LQKENI.

The chain is built from TRBV18 and TRBJ1-1; TRBD1 agrees at 7 bases. The source of this sequence is a young man in good health. The specimen sequenced was blood. CDR3 nucleotide sequence: TGTGCCAGCTCACCGGGTTTGGGACAGCGGAACACTGAAGCTTTCTTT. Amino acid sequence: CASSPGLGQRNTEAFF.